Listed here is a single TCR beta chain. This sample was included in a study of blood T cells in healthy people across ages. Trimming pared 3 bases from V and 9 bases from J, leaving 18 bases between. The CDR3 contains 15 residues. The germline V gene has CDR1 SGHDN and CDR2 FVKESK. Sample-barcoded 5' priming and a J-beta primer mix drove a second PCR of 7 to 11 cycles. The yield of each sample was at least 2.5 million CDR3-containing paired-end reads. In TCRdb, the 5' RACE reads were re-called with MiXCR into one record per CDR3 protein. The table has about 620,000 distinct CDR3 sequences, about 51% seen once; the top ten hold approximately 12%.

This sequence was found in a woman of 80 years or more in good health. The rearrangement joins TRBV14 to TRBJ2-4, with TRBD2 as a possible D gene (6 bases). Sequencing input: blood. CDR3 DNA sequence: TGTGCCAGCAGCCATCCGGCTGGGGGGAAGGGCATTCAGTACTTC. Encoded protein: CASSHPAGGKGIQYF.